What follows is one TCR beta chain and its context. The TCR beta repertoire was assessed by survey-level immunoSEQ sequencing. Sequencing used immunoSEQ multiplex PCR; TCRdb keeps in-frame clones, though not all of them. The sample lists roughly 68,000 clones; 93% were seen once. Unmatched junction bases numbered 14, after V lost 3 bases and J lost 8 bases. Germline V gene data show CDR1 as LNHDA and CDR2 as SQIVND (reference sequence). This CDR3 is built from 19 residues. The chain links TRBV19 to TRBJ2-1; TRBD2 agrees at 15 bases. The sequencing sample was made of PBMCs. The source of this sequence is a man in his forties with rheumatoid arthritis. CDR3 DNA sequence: TGTGCCAGTAGTATGCCCTACCGGACTAGCGGGGGGGAGGGAGATGAGCAGTTCTTC. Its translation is CASSMPYRTSGGEGDEQFF.